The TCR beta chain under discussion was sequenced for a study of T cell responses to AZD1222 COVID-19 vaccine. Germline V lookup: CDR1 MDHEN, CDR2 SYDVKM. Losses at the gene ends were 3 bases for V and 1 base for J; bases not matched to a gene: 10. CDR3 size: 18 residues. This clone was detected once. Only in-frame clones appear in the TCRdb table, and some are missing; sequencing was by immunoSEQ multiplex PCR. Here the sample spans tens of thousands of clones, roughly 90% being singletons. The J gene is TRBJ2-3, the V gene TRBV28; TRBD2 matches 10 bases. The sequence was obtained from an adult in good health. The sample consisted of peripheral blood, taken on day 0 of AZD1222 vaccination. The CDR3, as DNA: TGTGCCAGCAGTTTGGCGAATAGCGGGGGGTCTCGCACAGATACGCAGTATTTT. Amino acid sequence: CASSLANSGGSRTDTQYF.